This is a list of T cell receptor beta chains from one sample in a study of cytomegalovirus exposure and HLA in healthy donors. The protocol was immunoSEQ multiplex PCR, while the TCRdb copy is restricted to in-frame clones and leaves out a portion. The profile shows fewer than 140,000 clones, 70% to 80% of them singletons. The specimen sequenced was PBMCs. These receptors were obtained from a boy between 5 and 17 years old in good health and CMV-seronegative. Each CDR3 is given with its conserved first and last residue. A D gene is named only where the DNA matches it firmly. Some rows mark clone size as missing; the rest say once, few, many or name a class of expanded clone.

TRBV5-4	TRBD2	TRBJ2-3	-	CASSRGLAESTDTQYF	TGTGCCAGCAGCAGGGGACTAGCGGAGAGCACAGATACGCAGTATTTT
TRBV6-5	TRBD1	TRBJ2-7	-	CASRRQGSEQYF	TGTGCCAGCAGGCGACAGGGCTCCGAGCAGTACTTC
TRBV2	-	TRBJ2-7	-	CASSPDSVSYEQYF	TGTGCCAGCAGTCCGGACAGCGTGTCCTACGAGCAGTACTTC
TRBV12-1	-	TRBJ2-5	-	CASIAYKRGPPETQYF	TGTGCCAGCATCGCTTATAAGCGGGGGCCCCCAGAGACCCAGTACTTC
TRBV10-3	TRBD1	TRBJ1-5	-	CAISELDRGGQPQHF	TGTGCCATCAGTGAATTGGACAGGGGAGGTCAGCCCCAGCATTTT
TRBV5-1	TRBD2	TRBJ2-7	-	CASSFSGGTYEQYF	TGCGCCAGCAGCTTTTCCGGGGGGACCTACGAGCAGTACTTC
TRBV5-6	-	TRBJ2-6	-	CASSSYGANVLTF	TGTGCCAGCAGCTCCTATGGGGCCAACGTCCTGACTTTC
TRBV27	-	TRBJ1-2	-	CASSEGRGYTF	TGTGCCAGCAGTGAAGGGAGGGGCTACACCTTC
TRBV28	-	TRBJ2-1	-	CASSPRTQYNEQFF	TGTGCCAGCAGTCCCAGGACTCAATACAATGAGCAGTTCTTC
TRBV7-9	-	TRBJ1-4	-	CASGPGGGGEKLFF	TGTGCCAGCGGGCCTGGCGGGGGTGGCGAAAAACTGTTTTTT
TRBV6-1	-	TRBJ2-6	many	CASSGQVGANVLTF	TGTGCCAGCAGTGGACAGGTTGGGGCCAACGTCCTGACTTTC
TRBV9	TRBD1	TRBJ1-6	few	CASQQGSSYNSPLHF	TGTGCCAGCCAACAGGGGAGCTCCTATAATTCACCCCTCCACTTT
TRBV15	TRBD2	TRBJ2-3	-	CATSAPAGGLPDTQYF	TGTGCCACCAGCGCCCCAGCGGGAGGTTTGCCGGATACGCAGTATTTT
TRBV6-5	TRBD2	TRBJ2-3	-	CASSRTSGTDTQYF	TGTGCCAGCAGCAGGACTAGCGGCACAGATACGCAGTATTTT
TRBV19	-	TRBJ2-7	-	CASSMVTNQEGQYF	TGTGCCAGTAGTATGGTCACAAACCAAGAGGGGCAGTACTTC
TRBV25-1	TRBD2	TRBJ2-7	-	CATQLGGEQYF	TGTGCCACCCAGCTGGGAGGGGAGCAGTACTTC
TRBV7-9	-	TRBJ2-2	-	CASLSGELFF	TGTGCCAGTCTATCTGGGGAGCTGTTTTTT
TRBV30	-	TRBJ1-1	-	CAWSQRGSTEAFF	TGTGCCTGGAGTCAGCGGGGAAGCACTGAAGCTTTCTTT
TRBV6-5	-	TRBJ2-5	few	CASSSGLGGTQYF	TGTGCCAGCAGCTCGGGGCTGGGGGGGACCCAGTACTTC
TRBV6-1	-	TRBJ2-7	few	CATQMGRGSVEQYF	TGTGCCACCCAGATGGGTCGGGGTTCCGTCGAGCAGTACTTC
TRBV5-1	-	TRBJ1-2	-	CASSLDSNYGYTF	TGCGCCAGCAGCTTGGACAGTAACTATGGCTACACCTTC
TRBV2	-	TRBJ2-7	-	CASSEQGYEQYF	TGTGCCAGCAGTGAACAGGGCTACGAGCAGTACTTC